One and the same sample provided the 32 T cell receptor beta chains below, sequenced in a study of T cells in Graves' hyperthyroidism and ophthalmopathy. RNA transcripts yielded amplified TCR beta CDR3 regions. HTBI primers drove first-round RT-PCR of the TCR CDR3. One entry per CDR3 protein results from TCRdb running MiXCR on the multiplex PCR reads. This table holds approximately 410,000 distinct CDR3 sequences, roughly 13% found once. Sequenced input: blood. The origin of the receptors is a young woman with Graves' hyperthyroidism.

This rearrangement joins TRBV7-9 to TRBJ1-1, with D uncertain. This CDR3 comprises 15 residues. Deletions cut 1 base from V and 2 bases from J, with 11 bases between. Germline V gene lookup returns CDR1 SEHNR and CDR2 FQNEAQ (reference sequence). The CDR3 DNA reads TGTGCCAGCAGCTTAGGGGTAGGACCCAACACTGAAGCTTTCTTT. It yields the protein CASSLGVGPNTEAFF.

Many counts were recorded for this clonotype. The CDR3 protein is CSVARDGTDTQYF. CDR3 in DNA: TGCAGCGTAGCTCGCGATGGCACAGATACGCAGTATTTT. The chain couples TRBV29-1 to TRBJ2-3; no definite D call. The V gene lost 6 bases and the J gene lost 1 base, with 11 bases spanning the gap. The CDR3 spans 13 residues. The germline CDR1 and CDR2 sequences are SQVTM and ANQGSEA.

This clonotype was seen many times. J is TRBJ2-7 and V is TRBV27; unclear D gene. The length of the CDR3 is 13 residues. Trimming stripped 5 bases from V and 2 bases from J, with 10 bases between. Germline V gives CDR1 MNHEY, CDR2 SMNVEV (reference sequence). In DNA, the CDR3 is TGTGCCAGCAGTAAAGACCGACCCTACGAGCAGTACTTC. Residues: CASSKDRPYEQYF.

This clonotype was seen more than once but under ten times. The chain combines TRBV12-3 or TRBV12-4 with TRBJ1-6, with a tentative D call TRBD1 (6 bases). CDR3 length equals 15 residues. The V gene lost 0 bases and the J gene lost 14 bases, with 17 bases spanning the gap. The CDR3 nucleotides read TGTGCCAGCAGTTTAGCGCGGGGGCCTGGCCTGGCCCTCCACTTT. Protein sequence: CASSLARGPGLALHF.

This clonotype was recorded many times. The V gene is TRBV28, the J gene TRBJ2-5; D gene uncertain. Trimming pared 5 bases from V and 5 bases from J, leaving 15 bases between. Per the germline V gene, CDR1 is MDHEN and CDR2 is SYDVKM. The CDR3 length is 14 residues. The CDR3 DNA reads TGTGCCAGCAGTACTACGGGCCTTCCCGAGACCCAGTACTTC. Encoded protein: CASSTTGLPETQYF.

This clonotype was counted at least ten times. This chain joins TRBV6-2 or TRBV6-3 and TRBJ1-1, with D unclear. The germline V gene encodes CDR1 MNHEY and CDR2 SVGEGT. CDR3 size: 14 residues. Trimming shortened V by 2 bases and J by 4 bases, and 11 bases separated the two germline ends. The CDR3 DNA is TGTGCCAGCAGTTACAATGAGTGGGGCACTGAAGCTTTCTTT. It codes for CASSYNEWGTEAFF.

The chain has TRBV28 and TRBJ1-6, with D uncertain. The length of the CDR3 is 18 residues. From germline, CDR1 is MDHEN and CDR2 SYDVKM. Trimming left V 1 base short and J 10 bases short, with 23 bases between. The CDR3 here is CASSLLDFGVGFSSPLHF. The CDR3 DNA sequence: TGTGCCAGCAGTTTATTGGATTTTGGGGTGGGGTTTTCATCACCCCTCCACTTT.

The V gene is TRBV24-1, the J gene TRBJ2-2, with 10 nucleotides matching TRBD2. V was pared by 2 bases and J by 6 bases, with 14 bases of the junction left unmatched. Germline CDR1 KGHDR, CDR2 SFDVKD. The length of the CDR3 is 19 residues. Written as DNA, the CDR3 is TGTGCCACCAGTGATTGGGCTAGCGGGAGAATGGTAGTACCCGGGGAGCTGTTTTTT. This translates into CATSDWASGRMVVPGELFF.

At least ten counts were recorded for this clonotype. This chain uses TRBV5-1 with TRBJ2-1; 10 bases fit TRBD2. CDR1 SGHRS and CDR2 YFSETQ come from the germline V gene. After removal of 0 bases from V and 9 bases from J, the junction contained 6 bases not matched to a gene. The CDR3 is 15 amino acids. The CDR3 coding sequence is TGCGCCAGCAGCTTGGAGGCTAGCGGGAGATCTGAGCAGTTCTTC. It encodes CASSLEASGRSEQFF.

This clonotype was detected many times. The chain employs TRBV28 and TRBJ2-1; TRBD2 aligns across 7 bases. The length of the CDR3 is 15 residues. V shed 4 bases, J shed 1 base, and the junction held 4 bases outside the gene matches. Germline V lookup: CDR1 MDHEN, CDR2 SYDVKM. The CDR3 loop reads CASSSRGGSYNEQFF. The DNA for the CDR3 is TGTGCCAGCAGTTCTAGGGGAGGGTCCTACAATGAGCAGTTCTTC.

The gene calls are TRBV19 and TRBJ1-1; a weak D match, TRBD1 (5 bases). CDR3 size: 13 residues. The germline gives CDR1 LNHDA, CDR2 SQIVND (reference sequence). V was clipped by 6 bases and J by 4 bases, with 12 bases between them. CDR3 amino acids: CASSIRRGTEAFF. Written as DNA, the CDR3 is TGTGCCAGTAGCATACGGAGGGGCACTGAAGCTTTCTTT.

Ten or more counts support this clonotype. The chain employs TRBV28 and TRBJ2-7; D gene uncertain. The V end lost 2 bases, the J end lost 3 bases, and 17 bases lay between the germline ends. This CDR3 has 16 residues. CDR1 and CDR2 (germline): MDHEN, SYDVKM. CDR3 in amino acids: CASSLPWAATVYEQYF. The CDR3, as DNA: TGTGCCAGCAGTTTACCCTGGGCAGCGACGGTCTACGAGCAGTACTTC.

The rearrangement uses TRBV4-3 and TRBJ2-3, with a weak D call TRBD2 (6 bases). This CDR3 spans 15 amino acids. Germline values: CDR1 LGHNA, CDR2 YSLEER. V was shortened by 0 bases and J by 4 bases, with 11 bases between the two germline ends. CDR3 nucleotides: TGCGCCAGCAGCCAAGATCTGGGGGGTTCAGATACGCAGTATTTT. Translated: CASSQDLGGSDTQYF.

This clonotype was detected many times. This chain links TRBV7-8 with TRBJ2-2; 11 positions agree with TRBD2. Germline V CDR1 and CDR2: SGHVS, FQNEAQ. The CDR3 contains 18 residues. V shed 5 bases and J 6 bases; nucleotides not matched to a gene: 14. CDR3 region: CASSRTHTSGSKAGELFF. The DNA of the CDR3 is TGTGCCAGCAGCCGCACGCACACTAGCGGGAGTAAGGCCGGGGAGCTGTTTTTT.

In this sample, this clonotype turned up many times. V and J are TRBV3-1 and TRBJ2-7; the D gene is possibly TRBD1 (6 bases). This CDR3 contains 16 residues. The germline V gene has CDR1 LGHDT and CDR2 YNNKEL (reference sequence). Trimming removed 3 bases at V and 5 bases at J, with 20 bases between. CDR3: CASSQYVGALANEQYF. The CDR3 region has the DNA TGTGCCAGCAGCCAGTACGTGGGGGCGCTGGCAAACGAGCAGTACTTC.

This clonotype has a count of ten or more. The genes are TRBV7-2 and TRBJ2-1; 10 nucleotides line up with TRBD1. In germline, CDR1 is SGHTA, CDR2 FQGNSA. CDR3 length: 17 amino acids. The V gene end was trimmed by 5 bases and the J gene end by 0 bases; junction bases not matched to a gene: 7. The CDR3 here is CASSTRQGASSYNEQFF. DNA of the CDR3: TGTGCCAGCAGCACGCGACAGGGGGCGAGCTCCTACAATGAGCAGTTCTTC.

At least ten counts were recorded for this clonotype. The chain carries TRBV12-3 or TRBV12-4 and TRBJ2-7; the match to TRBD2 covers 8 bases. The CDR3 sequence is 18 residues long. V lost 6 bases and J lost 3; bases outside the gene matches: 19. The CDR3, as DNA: TGTGCCAGCAGCCCAAACGCCCCCACTAGCGGCAAAATCTACGAGCAGTACTTC. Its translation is CASSPNAPTSGKIYEQYF.

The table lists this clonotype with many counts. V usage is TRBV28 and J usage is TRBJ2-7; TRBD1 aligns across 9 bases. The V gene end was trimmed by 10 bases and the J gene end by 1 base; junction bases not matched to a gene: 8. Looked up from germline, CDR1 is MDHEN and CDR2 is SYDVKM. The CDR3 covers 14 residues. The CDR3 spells CATDEDRGSYEQYF. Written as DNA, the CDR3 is TGTGCCACCGACGAGGACAGGGGATCCTACGAGCAGTACTTC.

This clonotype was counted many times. This chain's CDR3 is CASSLTGGQAVEQFF. CDR3 in DNA: TGTGCCAGCAGCTTAACCGGGGGCCAAGCCGTTGAGCAGTTCTTC. The J gene is TRBJ2-1, the V gene TRBV11-2; D may match TRBD1 or TRBD2 (6 bases each). Trimming removed 2 bases at V and 9 bases at J, with 17 bases between. The CDR3 has 15 residues. Germline CDR1 is SGHAT and CDR2 is FQNNGV.

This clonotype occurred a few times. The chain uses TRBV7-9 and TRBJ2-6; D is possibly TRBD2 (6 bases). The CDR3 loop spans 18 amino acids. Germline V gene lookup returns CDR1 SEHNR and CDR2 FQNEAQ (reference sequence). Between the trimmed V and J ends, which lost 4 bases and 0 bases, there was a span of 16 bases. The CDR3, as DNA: TGTGCCAGCAGCTCCCGGGACTTTTCTTTCTCTGGGGCCAACGTCCTGACTTTC. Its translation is CASSSRDFSFSGANVLTF.

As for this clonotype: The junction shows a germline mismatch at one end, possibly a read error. CDR3 nucleotide sequence: TGCGCCAGCAGCCAAGGCTACGACACAACCGGGGAGCTGTTTTTT. It translates to CASSQGYDTTGELFF. The chain combines TRBV11-2 with TRBJ2-2, with D unresolved. The CDR3 consists of 15 residues. Germline CDR1 SGHAT, CDR2 FQNNGV. Drawing the rest from reference TRBV11-2 and TRBJ2-2, the complete variable domain is EAGVAQSPRYKIIEKRQSVAFWCNPISGHATLYWYQQILGQGPKLLIQFQNNGVVDDSQLPKDRFSAERLKGVDSTLKIQPAKLEDSAVYLCASSQGYDTTGELFFGEGSRLTVL.

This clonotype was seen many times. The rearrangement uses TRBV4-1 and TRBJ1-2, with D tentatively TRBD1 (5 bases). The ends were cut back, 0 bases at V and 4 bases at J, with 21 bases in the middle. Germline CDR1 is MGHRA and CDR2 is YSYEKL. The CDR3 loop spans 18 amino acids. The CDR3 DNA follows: TGCGCCAGCAGCCAAGATCGGGCGAGGGGACTCGGACGCTATGGCTACACCTTC. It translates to CASSQDRARGLGRYGYTF.

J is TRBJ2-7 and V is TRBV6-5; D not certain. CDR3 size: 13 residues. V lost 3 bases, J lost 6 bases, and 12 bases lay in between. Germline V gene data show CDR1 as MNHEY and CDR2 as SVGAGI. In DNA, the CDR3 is TGTGCCAGCAGTTATCGAGGAGTTTCCGAGCAGTACTTC. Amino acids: CASSYRGVSEQYF.

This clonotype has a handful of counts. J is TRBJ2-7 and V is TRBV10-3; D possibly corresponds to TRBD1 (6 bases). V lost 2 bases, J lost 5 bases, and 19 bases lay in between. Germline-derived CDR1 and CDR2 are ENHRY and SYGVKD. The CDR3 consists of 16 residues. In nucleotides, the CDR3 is TGTGCCATCAGTGAGCCGGGACACCAGGGCGATGACGAGCAGTACTTC. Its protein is CAISEPGHQGDDEQYF.

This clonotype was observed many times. The CDR3 here is CASSLYRDRTDTQYF. The CDR3 DNA is TGTGCCAGCAGTTTATATCGGGACCGCACAGATACGCAGTATTTT. The chain combines TRBV12-3 or TRBV12-4 with TRBJ2-3; either TRBD1 or TRBD2 may fit D (5 bases each). V lost 2 bases to trimming and J lost 1 base, with 10 bases between them. The CDR3 has 15 residues.

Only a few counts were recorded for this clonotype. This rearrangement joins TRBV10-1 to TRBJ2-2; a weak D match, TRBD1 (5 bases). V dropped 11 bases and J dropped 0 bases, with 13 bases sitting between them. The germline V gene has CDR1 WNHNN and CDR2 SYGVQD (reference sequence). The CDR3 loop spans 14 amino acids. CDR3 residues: CARIQDANTGELFF. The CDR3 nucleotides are TGCGCCCGGATACAGGACGCGAACACCGGGGAGCTGTTTTTT.

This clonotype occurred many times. CDR3 sequence reads: CASHRSGSVSTGELFF. CDR3 nucleotides: TGTGCCAGCCATCGTAGCGGGAGCGTGAGCACCGGGGAGCTGTTTTTT. The J gene is TRBJ2-2, the V gene TRBV6-2 or TRBV6-3; 9 bases are shared with TRBD2. Germline V gene lookup returns CDR1 MNHEY and CDR2 SVGEGT. This CDR3 region has 16 residues. With V trimmed by 8 bases and J by 4 bases, 11 bases remained unmatched.

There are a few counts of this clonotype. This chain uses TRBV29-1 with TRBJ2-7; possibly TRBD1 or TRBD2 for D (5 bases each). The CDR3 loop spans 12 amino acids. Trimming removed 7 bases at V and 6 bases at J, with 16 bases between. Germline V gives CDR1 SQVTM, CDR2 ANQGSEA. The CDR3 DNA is TGCAGCGGCAGATTTTGGGACGCCGAGCAGTACTTC. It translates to CSGRFWDAEQYF.

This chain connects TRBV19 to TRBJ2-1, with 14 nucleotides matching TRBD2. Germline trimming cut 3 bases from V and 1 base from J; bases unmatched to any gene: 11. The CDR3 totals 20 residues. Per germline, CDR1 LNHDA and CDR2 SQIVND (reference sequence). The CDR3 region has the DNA TGTGCCAGTAGTATTGACCCGGGACTAGCGGGAGAGTTATCCTACAATGAGCAGTTCTTC. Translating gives CASSIDPGLAGELSYNEQFF.

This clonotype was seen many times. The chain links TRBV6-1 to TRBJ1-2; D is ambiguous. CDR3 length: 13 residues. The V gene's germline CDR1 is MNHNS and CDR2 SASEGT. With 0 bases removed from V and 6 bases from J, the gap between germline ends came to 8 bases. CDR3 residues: CASSEARRDGYTF. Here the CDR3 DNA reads TGTGCCAGCAGTGAAGCAAGGAGGGATGGCTACACCTTC.

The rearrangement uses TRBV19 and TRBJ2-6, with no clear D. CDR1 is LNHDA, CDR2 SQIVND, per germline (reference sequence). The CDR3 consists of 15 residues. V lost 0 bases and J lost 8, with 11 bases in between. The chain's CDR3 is CASSIDHGSPNVLTF. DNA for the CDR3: TGTGCCAGTAGTATAGATCATGGCAGCCCCAACGTCCTGACTTTC.

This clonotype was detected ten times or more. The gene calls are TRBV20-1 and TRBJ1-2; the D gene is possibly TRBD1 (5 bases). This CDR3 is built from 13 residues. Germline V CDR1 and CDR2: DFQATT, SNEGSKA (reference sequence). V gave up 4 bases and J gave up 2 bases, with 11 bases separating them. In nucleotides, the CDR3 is TGCAGTGCTATCGGGACTCCCAACTATGGCTACACCTTC. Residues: CSAIGTPNYGYTF.